The 14 T cell receptor beta chains given below trace back to one sample, sequenced in a study of neoadjuvant nivolumab and ipilimumab in lung cancer. The repertoire was sequenced with immunoSEQ multiplex PCR; TCRdb's copy has only in-frame clones and lacks some. The sample has around 6,000 clones, less than 65% seen once. Sequencing was performed on tumor tissue, taken after neoadjuvant nivolumab, alone or with ipilimumab, at or shortly before surgery. All receptors come from an adult with non-small cell lung cancer.

J is TRBJ1-5 and V is TRBV6-1; perhaps TRBD1 as D (5 bases). The CDR3 loop spans 14 amino acids. Germline V lookup: CDR1 MNHNS, CDR2 SASEGT. V lost 7 bases and J lost 4, with 14 bases in between. CDR3 sequence reads: CASTDSWKNQPQHF. The CDR3 DNA reads as TGTGCCAGCACTGACAGTTGGAAAAATCAGCCCCAGCATTTT.

The chain joins TRBV7-9 to TRBJ1-2; the D gene is possibly TRBD1 (6 bases). V lost 8 bases to trimming and J lost 8 bases, with 15 bases between them. Germline CDR1 SEHNR, CDR2 FQNEAQ (reference sequence). The CDR3 totals 12 residues. CDR3 bases: TGTGCCAGCCGGGCAGGGGAAGGAGGCTACACCTTC. Its translation: CASRAGEGGYTF.

J is TRBJ2-7 and V is TRBV28; D possibly corresponds to TRBD1 (5 bases). This CDR3 comprises 14 residues. V was trimmed by 3 bases and J by 6 bases, leaving 15 bases between them. The V gene's germline CDR1 is MDHEN and CDR2 SYDVKM. The CDR3 region has the DNA TGTGCCAGCAGTTTGCGAGTCCCGCAGGGCGAGCAGTACTTC. Its translation is CASSLRVPQGEQYF. Full variable domain (outside the CDR3, taken from reference TRBV28 and TRBJ2-7): DVKVTQSSRYLVKRTGEKVFLECVQDMDHENMFWYRQDPGLGLRLIYFSYDVKMKEKGDIPEGYSVSREKKERFSLILESASTNQTSMYLCASSLRVPQGEQYFGPGTRLTVT.

This clone was counted between two and nine times. The chain links TRBV12-2 to TRBJ2-2; TRBD1 is the table's D call, not checked against the DNA. TRBV12-2 is termed a pseudogene. This CDR3 is built from 19 residues. The CDR3 here is CASRPRQGYYPTNTGELFF. The DNA for the CDR3 is TGTGCAAGTCGCCCACGACAGGGTTATTACCCGACGAACACCGGGGAGCTGTTTTTT.

The rearrangement joins TRBV11-2 to TRBJ2-7, with 7 bases identical to TRBD1. The trim removed 0 bases at V and 3 bases at J, leaving 11 bases unmatched. The CDR3 loop spans 17 amino acids. Looked up from germline, CDR1 is SGHAT and CDR2 is FQNNGV. As DNA, the CDR3 is TGTGCCAGCAGCTTAGATCGGGGTGGGACAGCTTACTACGAGCAGTACTTC. It encodes CASSLDRGGTAYYEQYF.

This clone is deemed medium-sized. CDR3 in amino acids: CASSLGGSDTQYF. The CDR3 DNA reads as TGTGCCAGCAGCTTAGGTGGGAGTGATACGCAGTATTTT. J is TRBJ2-3 and V is TRBV11-2, with D possibly TRBD2 on 5 matching bases. Trimming took off 1 base at V and 6 bases at J, with 8 bases between the two ends. The germline V gene encodes CDR1 SGHAT and CDR2 FQNNGV. This CDR3 has 13 amino acids.

The chain couples TRBV5-6 to TRBJ1-6, with TRBD1 matching 8 bases. The CDR3 totals 19 residues. V shed 4 bases, J shed 7 bases, and the junction held 19 bases outside the gene matches. CDR1 is SGHDT and CDR2 is YYEEEE in the germline V gene. In DNA, the CDR3 is TGTGCCAGCAGCGATCACCGGGACAGGCTTCTAAGGGGGAATTCACCCCTCCACTTT. This sequence encodes CASSDHRDRLLRGNSPLHF.

This rearrangement joins TRBV9 to TRBJ2-2; D gene ambiguous. V was trimmed by 3 bases and J by 5 bases, leaving 14 bases between them. The CDR3 contains 15 residues. Germline values: CDR1 SGDLS, CDR2 YYNGEE. CDR3 DNA sequence: TGTGCCAGCAGCGACCGGGCCGCGGAGACCGGGGAGCTGTTTTTT. It is translated as CASSDRAAETGELFF.

The chain employs TRBV7-2 and TRBJ1-3, with D perhaps TRBD1 (5 bases). Germline values: CDR1 SGHTA, CDR2 FQGNSA. With 4 bases removed from V and 0 bases from J, the gap between germline ends came to 10 bases. This CDR3 has 15 residues. CDR3 in amino acids: CASSWGGTSGNTIYF. Written as DNA, the CDR3 is TGTGCCAGCAGCTGGGGGGGGACCTCTGGAAACACCATATATTTT.

This clone is medium-sized in the sample. This rearrangement joins TRBV6-1 to TRBJ2-7; D possibly corresponds to TRBD2 (5 bases). This CDR3 comprises 14 residues. V lost 0 bases to trimming and J lost 3 bases, with 9 bases between them. The germline gives CDR1 MNHNS, CDR2 SASEGT. CDR3 DNA: TGTGCCAGCAGTGAAGCGAGCCGGGGCTACGAGCAGTACTTC. Translated, it gives CASSEASRGYEQYF.

The genes are TRBV7-3 and TRBJ2-5; 8 bases line up with TRBD1. J was trimmed by 5 bases and V by 5 bases; bases with no gene match: 4. The length of the CDR3 is 13 residues. The germline V gene encodes CDR1 SGHTA and CDR2 FQGTGA. CDR3 loop: CASSRGQEETQYF. The CDR3 nucleotides are TGTGCCAGCAGCCGGGGACAGGAGGAGACCCAGTACTTC.

The count of this clone is one. CDR3 nucleotides: TGTGCCAGCAGAGACACTACTGAAGCTTTCTTT. Translation: CASRDTTEAFF. The chain is built from TRBV28 and TRBJ1-1; D remains ambiguous. The V end was cut by 6 bases, the J end by 5 bases, with 7 bases between. Germline V CDR1 and CDR2: MDHEN, SYDVKM. This CDR3 region has 11 residues.

The rearrangement uses TRBV18 and TRBJ2-7, with D possibly TRBD1 on 6 matching bases. The germline V gene has CDR1 KGHSH and CDR2 LQKENI. The CDR3 has 15 amino acids. Trimming pared 2 bases from V and 1 base from J, leaving 12 bases between. The CDR3 DNA reads TGTGCCAGCTCACCATTTGAGGGGGAGTCCTACGAGCAGTACTTC. This gives the protein CASSPFEGESYEQYF. Complete variable domain (other parts from reference TRBV18 and TRBJ2-7): NAGVMQNPRHLVRRRGQEARLRCSPMKGHSHVYWYRQLPEEGLKFMVYLQKENIIDESGMPKERFSAEFPKEGPSILRIQQVVRGDSAAYFCASSPFEGESYEQYFGPGTRLTVT.

Only a few counts were recorded for this clone. The J gene is TRBJ2-5, the V gene TRBV6-5, with D perhaps TRBD1 or TRBD2 (5 bases each). Between the trimmed V and J ends, which lost 5 bases and 7 bases, there was a span of 17 bases. This CDR3 region has 14 residues. Germline lookup yields CDR1 MNHEY and CDR2 SVGAGI. The CDR3 region is CASSTGADRGTQYF. CDR3 coding DNA: TGTGCCAGCAGTACCGGGGCTGACCGAGGGACCCAGTACTTC.